The 17 T cell receptor beta chains listed next were all sequenced from one sample in a study of Ad26.COV2.S vaccination and SARS-CoV-2 variants. The method was immunoSEQ multiplex PCR; TCRdb's version includes in-frame clones alone and lacks a portion of them. Of 250,000 or so clones listed, around nine tenths are singletons. Treatment given: some 19 received Ad26.COV2.S at low or high dose, single or two shots; a few received placebo; per-sample allocation not given. The samples were gathered on day 63 after the first injection of vaccine or placebo. Sequenced here: peripheral blood, sampled in a trial of Ad26.COV2.S vaccine versus placebo. The receptor source for this set is a person aged 18-65 years who received the Ad26.COV2.S COVID-19 vaccine or a placebo.

The V gene is TRBV19, the J gene TRBJ1-2, with 8 bases aligning to TRBD1. Germline values: CDR1 LNHDA, CDR2 SQIVND (reference sequence). V lost 3 bases, J lost 6 bases, and 3 bases stayed unmatched. The CDR3 is 13 residues long. CDR3 in amino acids: CASSISGGDGYTF. CDR3 bases: TGTGCCAGTAGTATCTCAGGGGGCGATGGCTACACCTTC.

The genes are TRBV29-1 and TRBJ2-4; D is perhaps TRBD2 (7 bases). V was cut by 4 bases and J by 0 bases, with 13 bases left in between. Germline CDR1 is SQVTM and CDR2 is ANQGSEA. CDR3 size: 15 residues. CDR3 region: CSVGGGHLAKNIQYF. The CDR3 DNA sequence: TGCAGCGTTGGGGGGGGACATCTAGCCAAAAACATTCAGTACTTC. Variable domain in full (rest from reference TRBV29-1 and TRBJ2-4): SAVISQKPSRDICQRGTSLTIQCQVDSQVTMMFWYRQQPGQSLTLIATANQGSEATYESGFVIDKFPISRPNLTFSTLTVSNMSPEDSSIYLCSVGGGHLAKNIQYFGAGTRLSVL.

The chain employs TRBV6-5 and TRBJ2-5, with TRBD1 matching 10 bases. V lost 2 bases to trimming and J lost 5 bases; unmatched junction nucleotides: 5. In germline, CDR1 is MNHEY, CDR2 SVGAGI. The CDR3 length is 15 residues. Here the CDR3 reads CASSYQDRGSETQYF. The CDR3, as DNA: TGTGCCAGCAGTTACCAGGACAGGGGGAGCGAGACCCAGTACTTC.

The V gene is TRBV11-2, the J gene TRBJ2-2; D is uncertain. V was cut by 3 bases and J by 11 bases, with 16 bases left in between. The CDR3 length is 14 residues. CDR1 is SGHAT and CDR2 is FQNNGV in the germline V gene. The CDR3 here is CASSLPRSPRELFF. The DNA for the CDR3 is TGTGCCAGCAGCTTGCCTAGGTCCCCTAGAGAGCTGTTTTTT.

The chain uses TRBV19 and TRBJ2-3; D ambiguous. Germline-derived CDR1 and CDR2 are LNHDA and SQIVND (reference sequence). CDR3 length: 14 amino acids. V lost 3 bases and J 4 bases, leaving 11 bases between the germline ends. Written as DNA, the CDR3 is TGTGCCAGTAGTATTTCCGGGTATCCAGATACGCAGTATTTT. Its translation: CASSISGYPDTQYF.

J is TRBJ2-1 and V is TRBV24-1, with 8 bases aligning to TRBD2. This CDR3 is built from 16 residues. J gave up 1 base and V 5 bases, and 6 bases lay outside the gene matches. The germline gives CDR1 KGHDR, CDR2 SFDVKD. DNA for the CDR3: TGTGCCACCAGTGCGAGAACTAGCGGATCCTACAATGAGCAGTTCTTC. It encodes CATSARTSGSYNEQFF.

The chain links TRBV19 to TRBJ1-1, with no clear D. This CDR3 comprises 16 residues. Trimming removed 5 bases from V and 0 bases from J, with 16 bases in between. Germline V gene lookup returns CDR1 LNHDA and CDR2 SQIVND (reference sequence). For the CDR3, the DNA is TGTGCCAGTAGTGATTTATCCGGGGTAATGAACACTGAAGCTTTCTTT. Amino acid sequence: CASSDLSGVMNTEAFF.

The chain carries TRBV27 and TRBJ2-7; 12 bases line up with TRBD2. CDR1 and CDR2 from the germline V gene are MNHEY and SMNVEV (reference sequence). The CDR3 consists of 15 residues. The V segment lost 3 bases and the J segment 5 bases; nucleotides outside the gene matches: 5. The CDR3 is CASSLTSGGFDEQYF. The CDR3 bases are TGTGCCAGCAGTTTGACTAGCGGGGGATTTGACGAGCAGTACTTC.

V and J are TRBV7-2 and TRBJ2-5; D might be TRBD1 or TRBD2, each matching 6 bases. The CDR3 sequence is 13 residues long. Trimming pared 6 bases from V and 5 bases from J, leaving 13 bases between. Germline loops: CDR1 SGHTA, CDR2 FQGNSA. The chain's CDR3 is CASSTGGPETQYF. DNA for the CDR3: TGTGCCAGCAGTACCGGGGGCCCGGAGACCCAGTACTTC.

The chain carries TRBV15 and TRBJ1-1; D is possibly TRBD1 (6 bases). CDR3 length equals 17 residues. V lost 2 bases and J 0 bases, leaving 16 bases between the germline ends. From germline, CDR1 is LNHNV and CDR2 YYDKDF (reference sequence). The CDR3 reads CATSRRLQGGMNTEAFF. CDR3 DNA: TGTGCCACCAGCAGAAGGCTACAGGGTGGCATGAACACTGAAGCTTTCTTT. Complete variable domain (other parts from reference TRBV15 and TRBJ1-1): DAMVIQNPRYQVTQFGKPVTLSCSQTLNHNVMYWYQQKSSQAPKLLFHYYDKDFNNEADTPDNFQSRRPNTSFCFLDIRSPGLGDTAMYLCATSRRLQGGMNTEAFFGQGTRLTVV.

The chain combines TRBV11-3 with TRBJ2-2; the match to TRBD2 covers 8 bases. Germline assignment: CDR1 SGHNT and CDR2 YENEEA. V shed 4 bases, J shed 6 bases, and the junction held 7 bases outside the gene matches. CDR3 length equals 15 residues. CDR3 protein: CASSYTGGSPGELFF. As DNA, the CDR3 is TGTGCCAGCAGCTACACGGGGGGGTCACCCGGGGAGCTGTTTTTT.

The table lists this clone with a few counts. The rearrangement joins TRBV15 to TRBJ2-2, with D uncertain. The CDR3 runs 13 residues. Trimming removed 5 bases at V and 4 bases at J, with 8 bases between. Per germline, CDR1 LNHNV and CDR2 YYDKDF (reference sequence). The CDR3 reads CATSRFRTGELFF. The CDR3 coding sequence is TGTGCCACCAGCCGCTTCCGCACCGGGGAGCTGTTTTTT.

This clone was recorded many times. This chain joins TRBV14 and TRBJ2-1; D may be TRBD1 or TRBD2 (5 bases each). Per the germline V gene, CDR1 is SGHDN and CDR2 is FVKESK. Trimming left V 4 bases short and J 4 bases short, with 8 bases between. This CDR3 has 13 residues. The CDR3 region is CASSRWGYNEQFF. The DNA of the CDR3 is TGTGCCAGCAGCCGTTGGGGGTACAATGAGCAGTTCTTC.

The chain is built from TRBV9 and TRBJ1-5, with a tentative D call TRBD1 (5 bases). Trimming left V 2 bases short and J 4 bases short, with 16 bases between. The germline V gene has CDR1 SGDLS and CDR2 YYNGEE. The CDR3 length is 16 residues. The CDR3 DNA reads TGTGCCAGCAGCGTGGTCCGGGATCCAGGGAATCAGCCCCAGCATTTT. Its translation: CASSVVRDPGNQPQHF.

The chain carries TRBV28 and TRBJ2-2; D gene ambiguous. CDR3 size: 15 residues. V lost 3 bases and J 3 bases, leaving 11 bases between the germline ends. In germline, CDR1 is MDHEN, CDR2 SYDVKM. In nucleotides, the CDR3 is TGTGCCAGCAGTTTCTCCCTCAGGTACACCGGGGAGCTGTTTTTT. The encoded protein is CASSFSLRYTGELFF.

The chain uses TRBV6-2 or TRBV6-3 and TRBJ1-5, with D possibly being TRBD1 (5 bases). Germline values: CDR1 MNHEY, CDR2 SVGEGT. V dropped 2 bases and J dropped 0 bases, with 11 bases sitting between them. This CDR3 spans 16 amino acids. CDR3 amino acids: CASSYGTENSNQPQHF. In DNA, the CDR3 is TGTGCCAGCAGTTACGGGACGGAGAATAGCAATCAGCCCCAGCATTTT.

This clone was found once. This sample includes further DNA sequences coding for the same CDR3. The genes are TRBV7-2 and TRBJ1-1, with TRBD1 as a possible D gene (5 bases). With 1 base removed from V and 2 bases from J, the gap between germline ends came to 8 bases. Germline CDR1 reads SGHTA; CDR2 reads FQGNSA. This CDR3 comprises 14 residues. This chain's CDR3 is CASSLVQGNTEAFF. Written as DNA, the CDR3 is TGTGCCAGCAGCTTAGTGCAGGGTAACACTGAAGCTTTCTTT.